What follows are 27 T cell receptor beta chains derived from one specimen sequenced in a study of blood T cell repertoires in COVID-19. Generated by immunoSEQ multiplex PCR, the TCRdb table keeps only in-frame clones and is missing some. The profile shows some 220,000 clones, 88% of them singletons. The sequencing sample was made of PBMCs or T cells enriched from blood (not recorded which). These receptors were obtained from a woman in her twenties or thirties who had recovered from COVID-19.

The chain recombines TRBV2 with TRBJ1-6, with 8 bases identical to TRBD1. V gave up 2 bases and J gave up 7 bases; unmatched junction bases: 4. Per germline, CDR1 SNHLY and CDR2 FYNNEI. CDR3 length equals 15 residues. The chain's CDR3 is CASSEQGAGNSPLHF. The CDR3 DNA reads as TGTGCCAGCAGTGAACAGGGGGCAGGGAATTCACCCCTCCACTTT.

This clone came up once. Written as DNA, the CDR3 is TGTGCCAGCAGCTTTGCAGCACGCGGGAGGGGTAATGAAAAACTGTTTTTT. Encoded protein: CASSFAARGRGNEKLFF. The chain couples TRBV12-1 to TRBJ1-4. TRBV12-1 is labeled a pseudogene. The CDR3 is made up of 17 amino acids.

This sequence joins TRBV7-8 and TRBJ2-5, with TRBD2 matching 14 bases. The CDR3 covers 17 residues. CDR1 SGHVS and CDR2 FQNEAQ come from the germline V gene. Trimming took 5 bases from V and 5 from J; bases not matched to a gene: 10. CDR3 coding DNA: TGTGCCAGCAGCCCCCGACTAGCGGGGGGGCCTCGGGAGACCCAGTACTTC. It codes for CASSPRLAGGPRETQYF.

V and J are TRBV5-1 and TRBJ2-1; 10 bases map to TRBD2. Germline V gene lookup returns CDR1 SGHRS and CDR2 YFSETQ. The CDR3 spans 15 residues. V was clipped by 4 bases and J by 5 bases; unmatched bases: 6. In nucleotides, the CDR3 is TGCGCCAGCAGCGCAGGACTAGCGGAGCACAATGAGCAGTTCTTC. Encoded protein: CASSAGLAEHNEQFF.

The V and J genes are TRBV9 and TRBJ2-7; a weak D match, TRBD1 (6 bases). The CDR3 is 18 amino acids. Germline V lookup: CDR1 SGDLS, CDR2 YYNGEE. The V gene lost 1 base and the J gene lost 3 bases, with 23 bases spanning the gap. The CDR3 is CASSVPPSGHRESYEQYF. CDR3 coding DNA: TGTGCCAGCAGCGTACCGCCTTCCGGGCACAGGGAGAGCTACGAGCAGTACTTC.

The chain recombines TRBV7-2 with TRBJ1-2, with D uncertain. Trimming stripped 2 bases from V and 4 bases from J, with 8 bases between. The CDR3 covers 13 residues. The V gene's germline CDR1 is SGHTA and CDR2 FQGNSA. CDR3: CASSLNTGYGYTF. The DNA of the CDR3 is TGTGCCAGCAGCTTAAATACGGGCTATGGCTACACCTTC.

The chain employs TRBV19 and TRBJ1-2; 7 bases are shared with TRBD1. Per germline, CDR1 LNHDA and CDR2 SQIVND (reference sequence). V lost 4 bases to trimming and J lost 6 bases; unmatched junction nucleotides: 8. CDR3 size: 14 residues. CDR3 nucleotide sequence: TGTGCCAGTAGTAAGACAGGGTCTCAGGATGGCTACACCTTC. Protein sequence: CASSKTGSQDGYTF.

The V gene is TRBV7-3, the J gene TRBJ1-1; a weak D match, TRBD1 (6 bases). CDR3 length: 15 amino acids. Between the trimmed V and J ends, which lost 3 bases and 1 base, there was a span of 12 bases. Germline V gene lookup returns CDR1 SGHTA and CDR2 FQGTGA. Written as DNA, the CDR3 is TGTGCCAGCAGCTTCAAAGGGACACCGAACACTGAAGCTTTCTTT. The encoded protein is CASSFKGTPNTEAFF.

The chain recombines TRBV4-3 with TRBJ1-1, with 8 bases lining up with TRBD1. V dropped 4 bases and J dropped 7; count of bases not matched to a gene: 8. In germline, CDR1 is LGHNA, CDR2 YSLEER. CDR3 length: 14 residues. CDR3 region: CASSLGQERGEAFF. The CDR3 DNA follows: TGCGCCAGCAGCCTGGGACAGGAAAGAGGTGAAGCTTTCTTT.

Worth noting for this clone: This sample also contains other DNA sequences that code for the same CDR3. This rearrangement joins TRBV2 to TRBJ1-5; TRBD1 might be the D (6 bases). Germline V lookup: CDR1 SNHLY, CDR2 FYNNEI. With 4 bases removed from V and 4 bases from J, the gap between germline ends came to 8 bases. This CDR3 is built from 13 residues. In DNA, the CDR3 is TGTGCCAGCAGTGGAGGGGGAAATCAGCCCCAGCATTTT. Protein: CASSGGGNQPQHF.

The CDR3 loop reads CASSFGTVDSPLHF. The CDR3, as DNA: TGTGCCAGCAGCTTTGGGACAGTGGATTCACCCCTCCACTTT. The chain couples TRBV7-2 to TRBJ1-6; 7 nucleotides agree with TRBD1. The CDR3 extends over 14 amino acids. Germline values: CDR1 SGHTA, CDR2 FQGNSA. J gave up 8 bases and V 3 bases, and 4 bases lay outside the gene matches.

This clone was picked up one time. The chain is built from TRBV5-1 and TRBJ2-2; 10 positions agree with TRBD2. Germline V gives CDR1 SGHRS, CDR2 YFSETQ. V was clipped by 0 bases and J by 6 bases; unmatched bases: 8. CDR3 length equals 17 residues. CDR3 residues: CASSLDASGGPSGELFF. The CDR3 DNA reads TGCGCCAGCAGCTTGGATGCTAGCGGGGGCCCCTCCGGGGAGCTGTTTTTT.

The chain uses TRBV7-9 and TRBJ2-7, with 7 bases identical to TRBD1. The CDR3 consists of 14 residues. Trimming at V came to 4 bases and at J to 2 bases, leaving 5 bases not matched to a gene. Germline CDR1 is SEHNR and CDR2 is FQNEAQ (reference sequence). The CDR3 here is CASSYRTGPYEQYF. The CDR3 coding sequence is TGTGCCAGCAGCTATAGGACAGGTCCCTACGAGCAGTACTTC.

The table lists this clone with a count of one. The gene calls are TRBV5-4 and TRBJ2-7, with D possibly TRBD2 on 6 matching bases. The CDR3 extends over 14 amino acids. Deletions cut 1 base from V and 2 bases from J, with 10 bases between. Germline loops: CDR1 SGHNT, CDR2 YYREEE (reference sequence). In DNA, the CDR3 is TGTGCCAGCAGCTTGTTGGGGGGTCCCTACGAGCAGTACTTC. Translating gives CASSLLGGPYEQYF.

The chain joins TRBV7-8 to TRBJ2-3; a weak D match, TRBD1 (7 bases). CDR3 size: 15 residues. Trimming pared 1 base from V and 4 bases from J, leaving 12 bases between. Germline lookup yields CDR1 SGHVS and CDR2 FQNEAQ. DNA for the CDR3: TGTGCCAGCAGCTTAGAGACAGGGACTTCAGATACGCAGTATTTT. As protein: CASSLETGTSDTQYF.

The CDR3 spells CASSEPRYEQYF. In nucleotides, the CDR3 is TGCGCCAGCAGTGAGCCCAGATACGAGCAGTACTTC. This chain connects TRBV10-1 to TRBJ2-7, with no clear D. The V and J ends lost 2 bases and 4 bases respectively, with 6 bases between them. Germline CDR1 reads WNHNN; CDR2 reads SYGVQD (reference sequence). CDR3 length: 12 residues.

This clone was observed a few times. The chain joins TRBV6-2 or TRBV6-3 to TRBJ1-2; TRBD1 might be the D (6 bases). The CDR3 runs to 13 residues. Germline CDR1 reads MNHEY; CDR2 reads SVGEGT. V lost 2 bases, J lost 5 bases, and 9 bases lay in between. Here the CDR3 reads CASSYDGQYGYTF. The CDR3 DNA sequence: TGTGCCAGCAGTTACGACGGACAGTATGGCTACACCTTC.

The CDR3 here is CATWDLASGELFF. The CDR3 DNA reads as TGTGCCACCTGGGATCTAGCGTCCGGGGAGCTGTTTTTT. This chain uses TRBV6-5 with TRBJ2-2, with D possibly matching TRBD2 (6 bases). CDR1 is MNHEY, CDR2 SVGAGI, per germline. The V and J ends lost 10 bases and 6 bases respectively, with 15 bases between them. This CDR3 region has 13 residues.

The genes are TRBV9 and TRBJ2-5, with D maybe TRBD2 (5 bases). The CDR3 is made up of 13 amino acids. Per the germline V gene, CDR1 is SGDLS and CDR2 is YYNGEE. Trimming took off 3 bases at V and 4 bases at J, with 10 bases between the two ends. The CDR3 reads CASSAGRGETQYF. CDR3 sequence (DNA): TGTGCCAGCAGCGCAGGACGGGGAGAGACCCAGTACTTC.

The rearrangement links TRBV9 to TRBJ1-2, with D tentatively TRBD1 (5 bases). Germline loops: CDR1 SGDLS, CDR2 YYNGEE. The CDR3 sequence is 15 residues long. V lost 2 bases and J lost 6, with 17 bases in between. As DNA, the CDR3 is TGTGCCAGCAGCGTCGGGGGGACCCATATGGATGGCTACACCTTC. Its translation: CASSVGGTHMDGYTF.

The genes are TRBV5-1 and TRBJ1-2, with TRBD1 identical over 9 bases. J gave up 6 bases and V 2 bases, and 5 bases lay outside the gene matches. The CDR3 is made up of 14 amino acids. The germline gives CDR1 SGHRS, CDR2 YFSETQ. CDR3 in DNA: TGCGCCAGCAGCTTTCCGGGACAGGGTAATGGCTACACCTTC. It encodes CASSFPGQGNGYTF.

The rearrangement links TRBV15 to TRBJ2-4; 11 nucleotides line up with TRBD2. The CDR3 contains 17 residues. The J segment lost 2 bases and the V segment lost 3 bases, leaving 6 bases of the junction unmatched. The germline gives CDR1 LNHNV, CDR2 YYDKDF (reference sequence). Written as DNA, the CDR3 is TGTGCCACCAGCAGGAGGCTAGCGGGGGGCCCCAAAAACATTCAGTACTTC. Protein sequence: CATSRRLAGGPKNIQYF.

The chain uses TRBV14 and TRBJ1-5; D is possibly TRBD1 (5 bases). Germline V CDR1 and CDR2: SGHDN, FVKESK. The V end was cut by 0 bases, the J end by 9 bases, with 9 bases between. This CDR3 is built from 13 residues. The CDR3 here is CASSQELQGPQHF. The CDR3 DNA is TGTGCCAGCAGCCAAGAACTTCAGGGGCCCCAGCATTTT.

The chain carries TRBV4-3 and TRBJ2-2, with 7 positions matching TRBD2. In germline, CDR1 is LGHNA, CDR2 YSLEER. The CDR3 length is 16 residues. Losses at the gene ends were 4 bases for V and 3 bases for J; bases not matched to a gene: 8. CDR3 amino acids: CASSLFISGDTGELFF. CDR3 DNA sequence: TGCGCCAGCAGCCTGTTTATCAGCGGGGACACCGGGGAGCTGTTTTTT.

In this sample, this clone turned up once. The chain couples TRBV6-5 to TRBJ1-1; D might be TRBD1 (5 bases). CDR3 length: 10 amino acids. V was pared by 5 bases and J by 8 bases, with 6 bases between. Per the germline V gene, CDR1 is MNHEY and CDR2 is SVGAGI. The DNA for the CDR3 is TGTGCCAGCAGTCGACAGGAAGCTTTCTTT. Translated, it gives CASSRQEAFF.

V usage is TRBV11-1 and J usage is TRBJ2-2; D not resolved. CDR3 length equals 13 residues. CDR1 is SGHAT and CDR2 is FQDESV in the germline V gene (reference sequence). V was shortened by 6 bases and J by 1 base, with 6 bases between the two germline ends. The CDR3 DNA follows: TGTGCCAGCAGTGAGGTGAACACCGGGGAGCTGTTTTTT. Translation: CASSEVNTGELFF.

The rearrangement links TRBV7-2 to TRBJ2-1; TRBD2 matches at 8 bases. CDR3 length: 15 residues. With 2 bases clipped from V and 4 bases from J, the junction kept 4 bases outside the gene matches. The V gene's germline CDR1 is SGHTA and CDR2 FQGNSA. CDR3 region: CASSLSGGQYNEQFF. The CDR3, as DNA: TGTGCCAGCAGCTTATCGGGGGGGCAGTACAATGAGCAGTTCTTC.